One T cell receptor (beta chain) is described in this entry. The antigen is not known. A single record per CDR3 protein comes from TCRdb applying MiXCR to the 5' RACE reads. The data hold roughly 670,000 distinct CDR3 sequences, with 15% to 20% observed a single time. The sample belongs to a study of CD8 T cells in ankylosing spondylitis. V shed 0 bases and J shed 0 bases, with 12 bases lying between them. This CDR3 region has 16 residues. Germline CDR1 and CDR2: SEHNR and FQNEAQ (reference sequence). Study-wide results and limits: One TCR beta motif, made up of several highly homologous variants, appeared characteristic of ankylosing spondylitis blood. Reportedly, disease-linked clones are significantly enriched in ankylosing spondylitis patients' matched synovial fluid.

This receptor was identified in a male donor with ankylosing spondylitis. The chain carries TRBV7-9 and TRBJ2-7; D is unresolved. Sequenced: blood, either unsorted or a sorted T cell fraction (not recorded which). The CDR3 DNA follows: TGTGCCAGCAGCTTAGCTTTGGCCTCGAGCTCCTACGAGCAGTACTTC. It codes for CASSLALASSSYEQYF.